This note documents a single TCR beta chain sequence. This entry belongs to a study of blood T cell repertoires in COVID-19. Using immunoSEQ multiplex PCR, the repertoire was profiled, and TCRdb retains in-frame clones only, with some absent. Here the sample spans about 83,000 clones, around 80% being singletons. Germline-derived CDR1 and CDR2 are LNHDA and SQIVND (reference sequence). The CDR3 is 15 residues long. J gave up 0 bases and V 10 bases, and 8 bases lay outside the gene matches. Sequenced material: peripheral blood. The rearrangement links TRBV19 to TRBJ2-1, with TRBD2 identical over 8 bases. The sequence came from a woman over 75 with active or convalescent COVID-19. The CDR3 loop is CATSRLAGSYNEQFF. CDR3 in DNA: TGTGCCACCTCCCGTCTAGCGGGCTCCTACAATGAGCAGTTCTTC.